Here is one TCR beta chain with its context. Original handling: It was from reference gene primer amplification that nucleated cell counts were estimated. Sequencing was performed with immunoSEQ multiplex PCR; in TCRdb, only in-frame clones are kept and a portion is missing. V and J calls and clone size are copied from that table; D and trimming were computed from the DNA. The sample has around 31,000 clones, approximately 85% seen once. One Seattle source followed patients from active infection through their disease course. These data come from a study of blood T cell repertoires in COVID-19. Turning to the study itself: Samples representing acute and convalescent COVID-19 were sourced from the United States, Italy and Spain.

CDR3 length: 14 amino acids. Germline lookup yields CDR1 SGHRS and CDR2 YFSETQ. With V trimmed by 4 bases and J by 1 base, 4 bases remained unmatched. The chain combines TRBV5-1 with TRBJ2-5, with 7 bases identical to TRBD1. The TCR originated in a man in his 60s with COVID-19, enrolled during active disease. The sequenced sample consisted of peripheral blood. CDR3 loop: CASSPHRGQETQYF. CDR3 nucleotide sequence: TGCGCCAGCAGCCCTCACAGGGGCCAAGAGACCCAGTACTTC.